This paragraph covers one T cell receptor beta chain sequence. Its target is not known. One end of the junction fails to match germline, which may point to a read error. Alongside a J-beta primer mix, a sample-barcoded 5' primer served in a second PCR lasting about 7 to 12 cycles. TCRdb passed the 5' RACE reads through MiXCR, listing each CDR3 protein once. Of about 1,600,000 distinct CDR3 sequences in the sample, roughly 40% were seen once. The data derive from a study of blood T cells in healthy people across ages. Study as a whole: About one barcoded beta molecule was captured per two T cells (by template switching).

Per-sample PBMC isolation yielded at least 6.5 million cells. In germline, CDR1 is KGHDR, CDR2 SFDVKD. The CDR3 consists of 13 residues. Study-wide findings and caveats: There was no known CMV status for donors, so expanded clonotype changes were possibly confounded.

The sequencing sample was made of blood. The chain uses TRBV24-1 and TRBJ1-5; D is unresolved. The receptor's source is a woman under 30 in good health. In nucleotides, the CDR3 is TGTGCCACCGGTGACCACGTTAATCAGCCCCAGCATTTT. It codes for CATGDHVNQPQHF.